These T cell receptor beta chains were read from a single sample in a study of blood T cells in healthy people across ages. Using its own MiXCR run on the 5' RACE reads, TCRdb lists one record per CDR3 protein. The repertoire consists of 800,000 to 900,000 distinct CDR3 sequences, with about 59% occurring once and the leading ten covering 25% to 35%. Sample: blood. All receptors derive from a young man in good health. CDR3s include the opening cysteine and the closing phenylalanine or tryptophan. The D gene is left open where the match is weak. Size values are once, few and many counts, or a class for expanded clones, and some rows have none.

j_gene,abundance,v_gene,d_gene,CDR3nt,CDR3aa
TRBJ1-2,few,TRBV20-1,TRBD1,TGCAGGCCGGACCCTCGGCAGGGGGCGGATGGCTACACCTTC,CRPDPRQGADGYTF
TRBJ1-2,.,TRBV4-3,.,TGCGCCAGCAGCCAAGTTCCCGGGCTTAACTATGGCTACACCTTC,CASSQVPGLNYGYTF
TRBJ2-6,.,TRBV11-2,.,TGTGCCACCCTTGCCCCGGGACATAGGCCCTCTGGGGCCAACGTCCTGACTTTC,CATLAPGHRPSGANVLTF
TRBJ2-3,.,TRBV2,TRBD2,TGTGCCAGCAGAGATCGAGCGGGGGCAGTAGATACGCAGTATTTT,CASRDRAGAVDTQYF
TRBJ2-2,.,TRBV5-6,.,TGTGCCAGTGGGGCGGCTAGACGTACCGGGGAGCTGTTTTTT,CASGAARRTGELFF
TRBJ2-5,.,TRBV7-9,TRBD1,TGTGCCAGCGCCCGGGACAGGGTGGAAGAGACCCAGTACTTC,CASARDRVEETQYF
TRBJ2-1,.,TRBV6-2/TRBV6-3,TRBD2,TGTGCCAGCAGTTACCTGACTAGCGGGCCGAAGTTCTTC,CASSYLTSGPKFF
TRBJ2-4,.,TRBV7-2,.,TGTGCCAGCAGCTCCATACTAGAAGGGATCGACAAAAACATTCAGTACTTC,CASSSILEGIDKNIQYF
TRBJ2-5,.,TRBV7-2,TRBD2,TGTGCCAGCAGCATGCCGCGGGGGGGCCAGGAGACCCAGTACTTC,CASSMPRGGQETQYF
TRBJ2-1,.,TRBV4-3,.,TGCGCCAGCAGCCAAGTGGGGAATGAGCAGTTCTTC,CASSQVGNEQFF
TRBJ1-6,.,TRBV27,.,TGTGCCAGCAGTTGGGATGGCTCCTATAATTCACCCCTCCACTTT,CASSWDGSYNSPLHF
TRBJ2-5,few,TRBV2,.,TGTGCCAGCAGTGAAGCCGCCACGGGACCAGGGATGGAGACCCAGTACTTC,CASSEAATGPGMETQYF
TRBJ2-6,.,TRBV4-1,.,TGCGCCAGCAGCCCCTGGGCAGGGGCCTTCTCCGGGGCCAACGTCCTGACTTTC,CASSPWAGAFSGANVLTF
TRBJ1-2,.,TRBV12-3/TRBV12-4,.,TGTGCCAGCAGCCCCTCGGGACGGATCAACTATGGCTACACCTTC,CASSPSGRINYGYTF
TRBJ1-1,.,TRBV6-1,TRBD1,TGTGCCAGCAGTCCTAAGACAGGGGCGGGTGAAGCTTTCTTT,CASSPKTGAGEAFF